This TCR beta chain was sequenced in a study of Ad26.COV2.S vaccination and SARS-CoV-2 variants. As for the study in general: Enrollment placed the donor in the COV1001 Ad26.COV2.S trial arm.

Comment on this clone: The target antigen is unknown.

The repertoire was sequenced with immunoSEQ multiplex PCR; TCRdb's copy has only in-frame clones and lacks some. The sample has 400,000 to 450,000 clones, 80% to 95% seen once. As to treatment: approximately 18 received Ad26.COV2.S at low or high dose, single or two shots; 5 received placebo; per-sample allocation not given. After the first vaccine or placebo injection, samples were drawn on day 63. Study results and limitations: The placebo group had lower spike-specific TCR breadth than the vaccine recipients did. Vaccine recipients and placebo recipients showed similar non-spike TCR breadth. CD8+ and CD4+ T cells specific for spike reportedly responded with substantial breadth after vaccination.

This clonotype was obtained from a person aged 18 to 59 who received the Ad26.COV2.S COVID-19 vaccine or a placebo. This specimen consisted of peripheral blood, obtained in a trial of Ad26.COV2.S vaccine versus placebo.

CDR3 region: CASSQSNYEQFF. DNA for the CDR3: TGCGCCAGCAGCCAATCAAACTATGAGCAGTTCTTC. The chain employs TRBV4-1 and TRBJ2-1; the D is unclear. In germline, CDR1 is MGHRA, CDR2 YSYEKL. The CDR3 consists of 12 residues. Deletions cut 2 bases from V and 8 bases from J, with 7 bases between.